Each of the 14 T cell receptor beta chains below was sequenced from the same sample in a study of cytomegalovirus exposure and HLA in healthy donors. This table comes from immunoSEQ multiplex PCR, and its TCRdb copy is limited to in-frame clones, with some not included. Of 150,000 to 200,000 clones listed, 84% are singletons. Source material: PBMCs. The source is a man between 18 and 29 years old in good health and CMV-seropositive.

This chain joins TRBV2 and TRBJ1-5, with 11 bases aligning to TRBD1. CDR1 SNHLY and CDR2 FYNNEI come from the germline V gene. V dropped 5 bases and J dropped 0; count of bases not matched to a gene: 6. The CDR3 runs 17 residues. CDR3 sequence: CASSLEDRGLSNQPQHF. CDR3 DNA sequence: TGTGCCAGCAGTCTGGAGGACAGGGGGCTTAGCAATCAGCCCCAGCATTTT.

The rearrangement links TRBV10-2 to TRBJ2-7, with 8 bases that match TRBD1. Unmatched junction bases numbered 11, after V lost 4 bases and J lost 3 bases. The CDR3 consists of 16 residues. CDR1 is WSHSY and CDR2 is SAAADI in the germline V gene. CDR3 residues: CASSAKGQEKNYEQYF. CDR3 bases: TGCGCCAGCAGTGCAAAGGGACAGGAAAAGAACTACGAGCAGTACTTC.

This chain joins TRBV6-6 and TRBJ2-7; 12 bases align to TRBD1. Trimming cost V 0 bases and J 5 bases; bases outside gene matches: 5. The CDR3 has 16 amino acids. Germline V CDR1 and CDR2: MNHNY, SVGAGI (reference sequence). The CDR3 DNA reads as TGTGCCAGCAGTTACTCGAGAGGGACAGGGGGCCACGAGCAGTACTTC. It encodes CASSYSRGTGGHEQYF.

This chain uses TRBV9 with TRBJ2-3; possible D gene TRBD2, 6 bases. The germline gives CDR1 SGDLS, CDR2 YYNGEE. V dropped 4 bases and J dropped 1 base, with 16 bases sitting between them. The CDR3 length is 16 residues. The CDR3 sequence: CASSSRAGFGTDTQYF. The CDR3 DNA is TGTGCCAGCAGCTCACGAGCGGGTTTCGGCACAGATACGCAGTATTTT.

The chain links TRBV7-8 to TRBJ1-1; D possibly corresponds to TRBD1 (5 bases). Germline CDR1 SGHVS, CDR2 FQNEAQ. With 1 base removed from V and 5 bases from J, the gap between germline ends came to 11 bases. The CDR3 has 14 residues. The CDR3 region is CASSLGPGGTEAFF. As DNA, the CDR3 is TGTGCCAGCAGCTTAGGGCCGGGGGGTACTGAAGCTTTCTTT.

This chain connects TRBV27 to TRBJ2-1; 11 bases are shared with TRBD2. CDR1 MNHEY and CDR2 SMNVEV come from the germline V gene (reference sequence). The trim removed 0 bases at V and 10 bases at J, leaving 5 bases unmatched. The CDR3 length is 15 residues. The CDR3 sequence is CASSLSLAGVEEQFF. CDR3 DNA sequence: TGTGCCAGCAGTTTATCACTAGCGGGAGTGGAGGAGCAGTTCTTC.

V gene TRBV7-8 combines with J gene TRBJ2-2; D is unclear. The CDR3 runs 14 residues. The V and J ends lost 1 base and 3 bases respectively, with 6 bases between them. Per germline, CDR1 SGHVS and CDR2 FQNEAQ. The CDR3 sequence is CASSLDTYTGELFF. The CDR3 nucleotides read TGTGCCAGCAGCTTAGACACCTACACCGGGGAGCTGTTTTTT. Looking up the rest from reference TRBV7-8 and TRBJ2-2 gives the full variable domain: GAGVSQSPRYKVAKRGQDVALRCDPISGHVSLFWYQQALGQGPEFLTYFQNEAQLDKSGLPSDRFFAERPEGSVSTLKIQRTQQEDSAVYLCASSLDTYTGELFFGEGSRLTVL.

This rearrangement joins TRBV19 to TRBJ2-1; TRBD2 might be the D (6 bases). The CDR3 sequence is 16 residues long. Germline CDR1 and CDR2: LNHDA and SQIVND (reference sequence). V was clipped by 7 bases and J by 4 bases, with 20 bases between them. The CDR3 DNA reads TGTGCCAGTAACCGACAGACCCAAAGCGGGTACAATGAGCAGTTCTTC. Translating gives CASNRQTQSGYNEQFF.

The V call is TRBV28, the J call TRBJ1-2, with D possibly TRBD1 on 6 matching bases. The CDR3 has 14 amino acids. The V end was cut by 11 bases, the J end by 0 bases, with 16 bases between. Per the germline V gene, CDR1 is MDHEN and CDR2 is SYDVKM. CDR3 sequence: CAASGTNTNYGYTF. The CDR3 nucleotides are TGTGCCGCCTCCGGGACAAATACTAACTATGGCTACACCTTC.

This clone has just one count. The rearrangement uses TRBV28 and TRBJ1-1; D gene ambiguous. Germline values: CDR1 MDHEN, CDR2 SYDVKM. The length of the CDR3 is 12 residues. V was trimmed by 5 bases and J by 8 bases, leaving 12 bases between them. The CDR3 sequence is CASSRRREEAFF. The CDR3 coding sequence is TGTGCCAGCAGTCGACGCCGGGAAGAAGCTTTCTTT.

This clone occurred many times. The chain employs TRBV21-1 and TRBJ2-7; the table calls TRBD1, which could not be checked here. TRBV21-1 counts as a pseudogene. The CDR3 is 11 residues long. The CDR3 bases are TGTGCCAGCAGCACAAATTACGAGCAGTACTTC. It yields the protein CASSTNYEQYF.

The rearrangement links TRBV6-5 to TRBJ1-5; TRBD1 aligns across 9 bases. V lost 5 bases and J lost 2; bases outside the gene matches: 1. The CDR3 is 14 residues long. Per germline, CDR1 MNHEY and CDR2 SVGAGI. Written as DNA, the CDR3 is TGTGCCAGCAGTCGACAGGGGGGCAATCAGCCCCAGCATTTT. It codes for CASSRQGGNQPQHF.

V gene TRBV14 combines with J gene TRBJ2-3; 12 nucleotides match TRBD2. Germline V CDR1 and CDR2: SGHDN, FVKESK. The CDR3 extends over 15 amino acids. V was clipped by 6 bases and J by 0 bases; unmatched bases: 1. CDR3 region: CASRTSGSSTDTQYF. The CDR3 DNA reads TGTGCCAGCAGGACTAGCGGGAGTAGCACAGATACGCAGTATTTT.

This chain connects TRBV25-1 to TRBJ2-3, with 8 bases fitting TRBD2. Germline CDR1 reads MGHDK; CDR2 reads SYGVNS. The CDR3 is made up of 16 amino acids. The V gene end was trimmed by 7 bases and the J gene end by 6 bases; junction bases not matched to a gene: 15. CDR3: CASTQTGGAAGDTQYF. For the CDR3, the DNA is TGTGCCAGCACCCAAACGGGGGGGGCAGCTGGGGATACGCAGTATTTT.